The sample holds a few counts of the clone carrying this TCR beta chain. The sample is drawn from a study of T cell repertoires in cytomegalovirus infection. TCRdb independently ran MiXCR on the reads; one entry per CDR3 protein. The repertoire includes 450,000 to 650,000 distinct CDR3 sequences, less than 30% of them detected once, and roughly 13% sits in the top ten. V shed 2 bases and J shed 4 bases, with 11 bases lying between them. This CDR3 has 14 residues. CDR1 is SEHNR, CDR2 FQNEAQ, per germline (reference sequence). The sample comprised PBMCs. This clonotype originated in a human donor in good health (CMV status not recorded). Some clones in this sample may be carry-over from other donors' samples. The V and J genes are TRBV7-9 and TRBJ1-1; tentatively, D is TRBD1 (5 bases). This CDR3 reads CASSLQHGGTEAFF. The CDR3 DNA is TGTGCCAGCAGCTTACAACACGGGGGCACTGAAGCTTTCTTT.